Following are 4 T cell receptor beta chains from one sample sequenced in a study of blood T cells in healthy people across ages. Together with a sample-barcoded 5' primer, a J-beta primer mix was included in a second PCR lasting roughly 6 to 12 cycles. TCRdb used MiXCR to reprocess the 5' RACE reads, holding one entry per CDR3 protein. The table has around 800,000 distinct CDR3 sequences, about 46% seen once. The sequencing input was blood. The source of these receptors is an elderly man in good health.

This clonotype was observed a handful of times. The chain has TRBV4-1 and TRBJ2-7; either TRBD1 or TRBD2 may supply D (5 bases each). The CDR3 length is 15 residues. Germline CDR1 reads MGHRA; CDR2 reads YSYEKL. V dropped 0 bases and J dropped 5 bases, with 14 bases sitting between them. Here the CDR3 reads CASSQDGTGSDEQYF. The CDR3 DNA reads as TGCGCCAGCAGCCAAGATGGGACGGGCAGCGACGAGCAGTACTTC.

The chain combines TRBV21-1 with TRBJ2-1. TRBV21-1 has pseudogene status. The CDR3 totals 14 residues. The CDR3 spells CASIPESENNEQFF. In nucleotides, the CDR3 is TGTGCCAGCATACCGGAGAGCGAGAACAATGAGCAGTTCTTC.

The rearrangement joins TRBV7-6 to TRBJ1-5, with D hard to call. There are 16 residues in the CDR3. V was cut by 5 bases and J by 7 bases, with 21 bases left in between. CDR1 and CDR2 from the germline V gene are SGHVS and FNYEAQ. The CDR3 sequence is CASSPQPNPTEQPQHF. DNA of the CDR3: TGTGCCAGCAGCCCACAACCCAATCCTACGGAGCAGCCCCAGCATTTT.

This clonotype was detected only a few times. The CDR3, as DNA: TGTGCCAGCAGCCCCGCAAGGAGCTCCTACAATGAGCAGTTCTTC. It translates to CASSPARSSYNEQFF. The rearrangement uses TRBV7-2 and TRBJ2-1; D call uncertain. Germline loops: CDR1 SGHTA, CDR2 FQGNSA. There are 15 residues in the CDR3. The V end was cut by 5 bases, the J end by 0 bases, with 11 bases between.